This TCR beta chain was sequenced for a study of T-cell memory formation after mild COVID-19. Study details: TCR clusters showed largely donor specificity. The study's findings and limits: Clones that shrank (day 15 to 85) were balanced CD4/CD8, whereas later expanders leaned CD4+. Contracting CD4+ clones sat mainly in CM and EM; CD8+ in EMRA.

The V gene's germline CDR1 is SGHVS and CDR2 FNYEAQ. CDR3 length: 15 amino acids. Unmatched junction bases numbered 2, after V lost 0 bases and J lost 4 bases. In this sample, this clonotype turned up many times. The target antigen is unknown. Libraries for TCRalpha and TCRbeta carried sample barcodes and unique molecular identifiers via 5'RACE. A single record per CDR3 protein comes from TCRdb applying MiXCR to the 5' RACE reads. Seen here are over 12,000 distinct CDR3 sequences, roughly 19% observed once, and the top ten hold 49%. The chain is built from TRBV7-6 and TRBJ2-2, with TRBD1 matching over 7 bases. The sample was PBMCs or a T cell subset sorted from them (not recorded which). The receptor comes from an adult woman who had mild COVID-19 (a few samples of this study predate the infection). Cell type and time point are not known. CDR3 region: CASSLATGFTGELFF. DNA for the CDR3: TGTGCCAGCAGCTTAGCGACAGGGTTCACCGGGGAGCTGTTTTTT.